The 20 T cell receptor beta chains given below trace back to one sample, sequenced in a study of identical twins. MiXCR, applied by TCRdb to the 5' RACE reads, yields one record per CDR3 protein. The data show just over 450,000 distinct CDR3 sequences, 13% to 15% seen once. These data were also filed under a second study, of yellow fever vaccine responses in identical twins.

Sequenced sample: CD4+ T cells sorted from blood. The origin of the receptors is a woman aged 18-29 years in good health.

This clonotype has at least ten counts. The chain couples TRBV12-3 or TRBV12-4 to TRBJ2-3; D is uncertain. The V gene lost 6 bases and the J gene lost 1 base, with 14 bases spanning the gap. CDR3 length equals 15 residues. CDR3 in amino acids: CASSPRRDGTDTQYF. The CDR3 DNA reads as TGTGCCAGCAGCCCAAGGAGAGATGGCACAGATACGCAGTATTTT.

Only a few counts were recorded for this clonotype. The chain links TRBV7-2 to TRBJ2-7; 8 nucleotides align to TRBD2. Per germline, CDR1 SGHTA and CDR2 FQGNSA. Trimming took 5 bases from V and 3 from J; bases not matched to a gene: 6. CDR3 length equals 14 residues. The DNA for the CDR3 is TGTGCCAGCAGCCCCTCCGGGACTAGCTACGAGCAGTACTTC. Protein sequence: CASSPSGTSYEQYF.

DNA for the CDR3: TGCAGTGCTAGCGGGAGGGCCTTCGAGCAGTTCTTC. This translates into CSASGRAFEQFF. The chain links TRBV20-1 to TRBJ2-1; TRBD2 matches 8 bases. The CDR3 totals 12 residues. Trimming at V came to 3 bases and at J to 10 bases, leaving 5 bases not matched to a gene. Per the germline V gene, CDR1 is DFQATT and CDR2 is SNEGSKA (reference sequence).

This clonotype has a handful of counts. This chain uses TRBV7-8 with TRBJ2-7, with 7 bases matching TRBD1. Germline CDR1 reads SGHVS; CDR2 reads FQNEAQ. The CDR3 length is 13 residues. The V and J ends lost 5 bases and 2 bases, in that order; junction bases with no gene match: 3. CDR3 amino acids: CASSEGQTYEQYF. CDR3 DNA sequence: TGTGCCAGCAGCGAGGGACAGACCTACGAGCAGTACTTC.

The CDR3 bases are TGTGCCAGCAGCTTAGCGCAGGGGGCGGTCTATGGCTACACCTTC. This codes for CASSLAQGAVYGYTF. This chain links TRBV7-9 with TRBJ1-2; 8 bases align to TRBD1. V dropped 0 bases and J dropped 4; count of bases not matched to a gene: 4. The CDR3 has 15 amino acids. The germline V gene has CDR1 SEHNR and CDR2 FQNEAQ (reference sequence).

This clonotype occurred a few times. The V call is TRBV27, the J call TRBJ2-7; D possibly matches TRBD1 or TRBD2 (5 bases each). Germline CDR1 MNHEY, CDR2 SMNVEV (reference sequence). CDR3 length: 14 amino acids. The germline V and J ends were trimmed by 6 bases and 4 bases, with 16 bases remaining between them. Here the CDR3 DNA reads TGTGCCAGCAGAATAACGAGAGGGGCGTACGAGCAGTACTTC. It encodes CASRITRGAYEQYF.

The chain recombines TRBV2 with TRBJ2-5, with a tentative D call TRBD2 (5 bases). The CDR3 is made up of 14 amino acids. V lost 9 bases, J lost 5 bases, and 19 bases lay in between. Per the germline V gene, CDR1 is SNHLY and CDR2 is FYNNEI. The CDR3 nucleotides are TGTGCCAGGGGCTCGGGATTGGGTAGGGAGACCCAGTACTTC. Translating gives CARGSGLGRETQYF.

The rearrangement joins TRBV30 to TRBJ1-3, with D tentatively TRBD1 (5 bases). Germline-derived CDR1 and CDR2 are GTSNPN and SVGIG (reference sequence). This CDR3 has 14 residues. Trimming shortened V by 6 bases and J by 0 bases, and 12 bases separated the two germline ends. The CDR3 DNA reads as TGTGCCTGTGGAGGGGATAGCTCTGGAAACACCATATATTTT. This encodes CACGGDSSGNTIYF.

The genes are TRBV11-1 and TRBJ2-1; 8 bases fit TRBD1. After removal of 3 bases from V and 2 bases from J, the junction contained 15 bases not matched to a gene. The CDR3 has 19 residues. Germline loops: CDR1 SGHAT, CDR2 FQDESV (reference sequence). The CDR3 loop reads CASSFIRAKTGDTYNEQFF. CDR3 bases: TGTGCCAGCAGCTTTATCCGGGCCAAGACAGGGGACACCTACAATGAGCAGTTCTTC.

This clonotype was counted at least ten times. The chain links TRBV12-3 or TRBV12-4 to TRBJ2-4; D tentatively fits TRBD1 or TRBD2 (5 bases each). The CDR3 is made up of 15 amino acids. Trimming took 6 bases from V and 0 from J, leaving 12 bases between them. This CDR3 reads CASSPAGTAKNIQYF. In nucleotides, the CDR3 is TGTGCCAGCAGCCCCGCCGGGACAGCCAAAAACATTCAGTACTTC.

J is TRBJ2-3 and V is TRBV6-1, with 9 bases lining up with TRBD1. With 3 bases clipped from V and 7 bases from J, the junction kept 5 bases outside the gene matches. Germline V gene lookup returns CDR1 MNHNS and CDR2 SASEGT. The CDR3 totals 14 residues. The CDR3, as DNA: TGTGCCAGCAGTGACGGGACAGGGCGAAATACGCAGTATTTT. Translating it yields CASSDGTGRNTQYF.

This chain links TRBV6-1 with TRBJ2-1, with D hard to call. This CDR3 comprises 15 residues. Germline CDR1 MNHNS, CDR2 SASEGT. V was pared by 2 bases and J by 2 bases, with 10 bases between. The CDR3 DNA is TGTGCCAGCAGTGAATGGTGGACCCCCTACAATGAGCAGTTCTTC. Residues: CASSEWWTPYNEQFF.

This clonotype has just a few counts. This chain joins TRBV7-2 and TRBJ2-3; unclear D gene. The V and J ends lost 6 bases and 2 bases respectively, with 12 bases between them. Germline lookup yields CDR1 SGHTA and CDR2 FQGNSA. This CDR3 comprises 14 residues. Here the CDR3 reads CASRRATNTDTQYF. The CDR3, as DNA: TGTGCCAGCAGACGGGCTACTAACACAGATACGCAGTATTTT.

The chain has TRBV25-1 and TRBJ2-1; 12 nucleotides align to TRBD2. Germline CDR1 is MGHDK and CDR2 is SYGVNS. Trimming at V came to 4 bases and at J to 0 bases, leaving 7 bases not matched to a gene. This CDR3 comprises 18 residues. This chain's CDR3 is CASSGGLAGPHSYNEQFF. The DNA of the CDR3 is TGTGCCAGCAGTGGAGGACTAGCGGGGCCCCACTCCTACAATGAGCAGTTCTTC. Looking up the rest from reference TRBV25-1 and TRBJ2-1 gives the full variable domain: EADIYQTPRYLVIGTGKKITLECSQTMGHDKMYWYQQDPGMELHLIHYSYGVNSTEKGDLSSESTVSRIRTEHFPLTLESARPSHTSQYLCASSGGLAGPHSYNEQFFGPGTRLTVL.

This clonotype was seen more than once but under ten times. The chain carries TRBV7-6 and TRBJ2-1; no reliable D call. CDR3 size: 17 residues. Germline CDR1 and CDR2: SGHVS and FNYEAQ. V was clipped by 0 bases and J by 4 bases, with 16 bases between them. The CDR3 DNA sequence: TGTGCCAGCAGCTTAGCACAGCTGGGTATCGCATACAATGAGCAGTTCTTC. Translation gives CASSLAQLGIAYNEQFF.

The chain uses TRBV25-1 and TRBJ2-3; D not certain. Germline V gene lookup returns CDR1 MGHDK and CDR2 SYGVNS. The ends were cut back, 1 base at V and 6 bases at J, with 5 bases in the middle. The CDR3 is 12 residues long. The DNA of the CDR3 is TGTGCCAGCAGTGAATTCCCGGATACGCAGTATTTT. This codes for CASSEFPDTQYF.

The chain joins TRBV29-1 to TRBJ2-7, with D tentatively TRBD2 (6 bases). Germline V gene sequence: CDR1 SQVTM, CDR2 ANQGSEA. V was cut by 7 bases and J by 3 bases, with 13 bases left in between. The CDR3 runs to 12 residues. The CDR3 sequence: CSAGGTVYEQYF. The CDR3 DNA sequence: TGCAGCGCTGGGGGGACGGTCTACGAGCAGTACTTC.

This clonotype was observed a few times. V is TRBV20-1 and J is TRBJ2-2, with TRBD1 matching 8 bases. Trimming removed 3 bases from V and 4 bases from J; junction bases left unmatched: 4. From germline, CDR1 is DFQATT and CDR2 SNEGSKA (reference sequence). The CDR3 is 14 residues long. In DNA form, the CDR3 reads TGCAGTGCTAGGACAGGGGCGCCCACCGGGGAGCTGTTTTTT. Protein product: CSARTGAPTGELFF.

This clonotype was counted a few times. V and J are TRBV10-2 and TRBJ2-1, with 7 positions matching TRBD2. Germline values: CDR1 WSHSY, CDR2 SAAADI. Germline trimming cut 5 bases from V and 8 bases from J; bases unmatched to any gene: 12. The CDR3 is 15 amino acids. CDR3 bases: TGCGCCAGCAGTCTCGGTGGGAGGGCCGGTCATGAGCAGTTCTTC. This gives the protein CASSLGGRAGHEQFF.

The CDR3 sequence: CASSYDTSSYNEQFF. The CDR3 DNA sequence: TGTGCCAGCAGTTACGACACGAGCTCCTACAATGAGCAGTTCTTC. The chain has TRBV6-5 and TRBJ2-1; D remains unclear. V was clipped by 2 bases and J by 0 bases, with 8 bases between them. The germline gives CDR1 MNHEY, CDR2 SVGAGI. This CDR3 comprises 15 residues.